The clone carrying this T cell receptor (beta chain) turned up a few times. The TCRbeta library was prepared with unique molecular identifiers. TCRdb re-analysed the PCR reads in MiXCR, keeping a single row per CDR3 protein. The table includes 170,000 or so distinct CDR3 sequences, about 6.4% detected once. The data derive from a study of T-cell reconstitution after alpha-beta-depleted transplantation in children. Trimming shortened V by 1 base and J by 9 bases, and 7 bases separated the two germline ends. The CDR3 loop spans 12 amino acids. This chain uses TRBV12-3 or TRBV12-4 with TRBJ1-5; no definite D call. The sample was PBMCs from the stem cell graft donor, taken from the stem cell graft. The origin of this receptor is a human donor who donated a stem cell graft to a child with Wiskott-Aldrich syndrome. The DNA of the CDR3 is TGTGCCAGCAGTTTAGGGGCTTCGCCCCAGCATTTT. Protein sequence: CASSLGASPQHF.